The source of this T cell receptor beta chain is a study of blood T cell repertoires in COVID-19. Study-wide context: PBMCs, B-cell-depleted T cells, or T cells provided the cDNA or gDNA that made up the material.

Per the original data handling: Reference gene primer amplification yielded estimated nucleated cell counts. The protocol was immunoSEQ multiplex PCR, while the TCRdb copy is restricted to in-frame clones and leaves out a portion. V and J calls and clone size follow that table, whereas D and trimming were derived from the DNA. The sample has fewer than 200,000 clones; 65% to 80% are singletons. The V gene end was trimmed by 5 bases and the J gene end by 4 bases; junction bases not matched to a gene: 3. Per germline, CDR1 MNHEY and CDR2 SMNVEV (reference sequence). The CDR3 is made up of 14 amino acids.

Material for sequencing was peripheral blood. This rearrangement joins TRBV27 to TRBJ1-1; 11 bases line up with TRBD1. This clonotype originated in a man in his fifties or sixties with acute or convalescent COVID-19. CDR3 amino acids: CASSKDRGPTEAFF. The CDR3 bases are TGTGCCAGCAGTAAGGACAGGGGGCCCACTGAAGCTTTCTTT.